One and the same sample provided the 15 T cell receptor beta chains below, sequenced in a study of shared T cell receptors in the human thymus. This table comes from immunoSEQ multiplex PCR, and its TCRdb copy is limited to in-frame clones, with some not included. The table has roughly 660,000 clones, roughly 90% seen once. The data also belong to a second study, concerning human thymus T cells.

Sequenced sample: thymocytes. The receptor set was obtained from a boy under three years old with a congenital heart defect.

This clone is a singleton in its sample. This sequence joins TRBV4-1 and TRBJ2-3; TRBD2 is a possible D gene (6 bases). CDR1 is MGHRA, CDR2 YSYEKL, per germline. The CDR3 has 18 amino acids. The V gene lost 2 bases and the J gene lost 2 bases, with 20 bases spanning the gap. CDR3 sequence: CASSQKGRDSPHTDTQYF. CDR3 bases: TGCGCCAGCAGCCAAAAGGGGCGGGACTCCCCCCACACAGATACGCAGTATTTT.

The DNA for the CDR3 is TGTGCCAGCTCTCCCCGACAGGCAGTTCGCGAGCAGTACTTC. This translates into CASSPRQAVREQYF. The rearrangement joins TRBV11-1 to TRBJ2-7; D is perhaps TRBD1 (6 bases). Deletions cut 8 bases from V and 6 bases from J, with 20 bases between. CDR1 SGHAT and CDR2 FQDESV come from the germline V gene (reference sequence). There are 14 residues in the CDR3.

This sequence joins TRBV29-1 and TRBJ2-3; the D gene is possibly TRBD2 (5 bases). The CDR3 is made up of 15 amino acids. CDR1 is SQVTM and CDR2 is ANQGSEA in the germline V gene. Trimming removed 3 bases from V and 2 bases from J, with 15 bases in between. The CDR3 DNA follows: TGCAGCGTTGATGGTGATGCGGGTAACACAGATACGCAGTATTTT. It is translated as CSVDGDAGNTDTQYF.

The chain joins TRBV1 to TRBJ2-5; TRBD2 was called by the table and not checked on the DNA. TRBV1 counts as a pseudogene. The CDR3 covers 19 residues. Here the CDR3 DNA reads TGCACCAGCAGCCAAGATGTCTCCACCCGACTAGCAGATCGCGAGACCCAGTACTTC. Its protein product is CTSSQDVSTRLADRETQYF.

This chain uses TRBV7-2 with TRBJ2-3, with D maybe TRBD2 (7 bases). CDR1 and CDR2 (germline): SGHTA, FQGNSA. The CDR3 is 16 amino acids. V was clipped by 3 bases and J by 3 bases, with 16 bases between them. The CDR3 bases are TGTGCCAGCAGCTTCGTTCGGGGGGCGAGTACAGATACGCAGTATTTT. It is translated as CASSFVRGASTDTQYF.

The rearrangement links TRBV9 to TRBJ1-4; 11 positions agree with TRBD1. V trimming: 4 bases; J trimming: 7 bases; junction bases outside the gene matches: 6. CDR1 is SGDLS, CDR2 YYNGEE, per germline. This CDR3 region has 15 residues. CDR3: CASSSQDRGREKLFF. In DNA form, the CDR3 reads TGTGCCAGCAGCTCCCAGGACAGGGGGCGTGAAAAACTGTTTTTT.

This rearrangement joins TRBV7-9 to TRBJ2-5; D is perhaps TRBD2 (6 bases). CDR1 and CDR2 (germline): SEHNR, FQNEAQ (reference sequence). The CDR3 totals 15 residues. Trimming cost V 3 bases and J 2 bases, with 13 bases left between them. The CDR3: CASSFRDGGQETQYF. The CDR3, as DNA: TGTGCCAGCAGCTTCCGGGACGGAGGGCAAGAGACCCAGTACTTC.

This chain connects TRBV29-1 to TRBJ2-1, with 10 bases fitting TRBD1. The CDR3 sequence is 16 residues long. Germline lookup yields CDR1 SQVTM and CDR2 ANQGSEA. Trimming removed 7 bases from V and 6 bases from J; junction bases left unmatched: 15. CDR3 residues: CSGGTGEGDTCNEQFF. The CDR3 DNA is TGCAGCGGTGGGACAGGGGAGGGGGATACGTGCAATGAGCAGTTCTTC.

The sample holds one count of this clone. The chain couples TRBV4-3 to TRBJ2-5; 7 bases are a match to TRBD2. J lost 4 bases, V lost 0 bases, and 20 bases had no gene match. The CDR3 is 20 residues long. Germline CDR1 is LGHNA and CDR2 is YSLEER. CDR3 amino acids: CASSQEPTLAGEAPRETQYF. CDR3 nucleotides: TGCGCCAGCAGCCAAGAGCCCACCCTTGCGGGAGAGGCGCCAAGAGAGACCCAGTACTTC.

For the CDR3, the DNA is TGTGCCAGCAGCCTCCGGTGGGGGAGGACGGTCAATGAGCAGTTCTTC. The encoded protein is CASSLRWGRTVNEQFF. The rearrangement links TRBV6-6 to TRBJ2-1; possible D gene TRBD2, 6 bases. With 6 bases removed from V and 6 bases from J, the gap between germline ends came to 21 bases. This CDR3 is 16 amino acids long. Germline loops: CDR1 MNHNY, CDR2 SVGAGI (reference sequence).

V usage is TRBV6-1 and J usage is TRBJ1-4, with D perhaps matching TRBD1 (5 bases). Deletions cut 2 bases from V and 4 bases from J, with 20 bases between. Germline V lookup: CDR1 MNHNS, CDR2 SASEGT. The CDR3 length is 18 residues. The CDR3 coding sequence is TGTGCCAGCAGTGAAAAAACGCCCTGGGCAGACAGTAATGAAAAACTGTTTTTT. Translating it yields CASSEKTPWADSNEKLFF.

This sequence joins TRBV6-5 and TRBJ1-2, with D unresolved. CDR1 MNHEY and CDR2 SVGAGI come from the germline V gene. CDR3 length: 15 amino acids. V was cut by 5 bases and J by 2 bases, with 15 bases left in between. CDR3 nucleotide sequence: TGTGCCAGCAGTGTCTACCGAATCCCGAACTATGGCTACACCTTC. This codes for CASSVYRIPNYGYTF.

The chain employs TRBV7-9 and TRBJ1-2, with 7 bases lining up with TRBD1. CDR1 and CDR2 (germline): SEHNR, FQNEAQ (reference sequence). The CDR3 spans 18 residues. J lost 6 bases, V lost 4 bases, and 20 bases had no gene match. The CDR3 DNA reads TGTGCCAGCAGCTCTTATGGGGGTACCGCGGGGACAGTGCATGGCTACACCTTC. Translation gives CASSSYGGTAGTVHGYTF.

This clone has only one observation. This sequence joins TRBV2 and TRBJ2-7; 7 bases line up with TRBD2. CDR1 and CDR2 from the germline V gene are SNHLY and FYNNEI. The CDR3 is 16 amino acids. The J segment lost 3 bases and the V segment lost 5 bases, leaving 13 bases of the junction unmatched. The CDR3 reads CASSPSAPPGGYEQYF. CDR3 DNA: TGTGCCAGCAGTCCCTCGGCCCCCCCGGGGGGCTACGAGCAGTACTTC.

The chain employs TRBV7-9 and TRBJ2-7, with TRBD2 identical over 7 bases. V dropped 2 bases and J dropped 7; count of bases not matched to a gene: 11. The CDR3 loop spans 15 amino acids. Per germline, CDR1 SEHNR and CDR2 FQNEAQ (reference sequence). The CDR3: CASSLRGGSKEEQYF. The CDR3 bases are TGTGCCAGCAGCTTACGAGGCGGGAGCAAAGAAGAGCAGTACTTC.